One and the same sample provided the 30 T cell receptor beta chains below, sequenced in a study of CD8+CD57+ T cells in acquired aplastic anemia. The template for TCR beta VDJ and CDR3 sequence profiling was genomic DNA. TCRdb reprocessed the reads via MiXCR and lists one record per CDR3 protein. The data hold approximately 300,000 distinct CDR3 sequences, with under 60% observed a single time. Flow cytometry had shown expanded CD8+CD57+ cells in the patients chosen for sequencing. The sequencing sample was made of sorted CD4+, CD8+, or CD8+CD57+ T cells (not recorded which) from PBMCs. These receptors were taken from a human donor with aplastic anemia.

The CDR3 nucleotides are TGTGCCAGCAGCCCCGTAAGGGTCCCCCAACGTTCGTACTTC. Protein: CASSPVRVPQRSYF. This chain uses TRBV6-6 with TRBJ2-5; unclear D gene. V was clipped by 6 bases and J by 13 bases, with 24 bases between them. This CDR3 has 14 amino acids. CDR1 and CDR2 (germline): MNHNY, SVGAGI (reference sequence).

The V call is TRBV24-1, the J call TRBJ2-3; TRBD2 might be the D (6 bases). CDR1 is KGHDR, CDR2 SFDVKD, per germline. The CDR3 is 14 amino acids. V lost 4 bases and J lost 0, with 7 bases in between. The CDR3 sequence is CATSERGSTDTQYF. Here the CDR3 DNA reads TGTGCCACCAGTGAGCGGGGTAGCACAGATACGCAGTATTTT.

Of note for this clonotype: One base away lies a much larger clone, so this may be a sequencing read error. This chain links TRBV6-5 with TRBJ1-5; tentatively, D is TRBD1 (5 bases). Trimming cost V 6 bases and J 5 bases, with 14 bases left between them. This CDR3 has 14 amino acids. Germline loops: CDR1 MNHEY, CDR2 SVGAGI. The CDR3 region is CASSPGRSDQPQHF. DNA for the CDR3: TGTGCCAGCAGCCCGGGACGGAGCGATCAGCCCCAGCATTTT.

The chain links TRBV19 to TRBJ1-6, with D possibly matching TRBD1 (5 bases). Germline V gives CDR1 LNHDA, CDR2 SQIVND (reference sequence). The CDR3 loop spans 11 amino acids. V was trimmed by 11 bases and J by 9 bases, leaving 11 bases between them. In DNA, the CDR3 is TGTGCCTTGCCAAGGGGTTCACCCCTCCACTTT. Translation gives CALPRGSPLHF. The full variable domain, in which reference TRBV19 and TRBJ1-6 provide the parts outside the CDR3, is DGGITQSPKYLFRKEGQNVTLSCEQNLNHDAMYWYRQDPGQGLRLIYYSQIVNDFQKGDIAEGYSVSREKKESFPLTVTSAQKNPTAFYLCALPRGSPLHFGNGTRLTVT.

In this sample, this clonotype turned up a few times. J is TRBJ2-7 and V is TRBV7-2; 10 bases agree with TRBD2. The germline V gene encodes CDR1 SGHTA and CDR2 FQGNSA. This CDR3 is built from 16 residues. Trimming removed 5 bases from V and 4 bases from J; junction bases left unmatched: 11. CDR3 DNA: TGTGCCAGCAGCCCTAGGGCACTAGCGGGGTTGTACGAGCAGTACTTC. Residues: CASSPRALAGLYEQYF.

This sequence joins TRBV2 and TRBJ2-1, with D uncertain. Germline V lookup: CDR1 SNHLY, CDR2 FYNNEI. The CDR3 totals 11 residues. Trimming cost V 11 bases and J 6 bases, with 11 bases left between them. The CDR3 DNA reads as TGTGCCGTGGCCGTACGCAATGAGCAGTTCTTC. Protein sequence: CAVAVRNEQFF.

With respect to this clonotype: A much larger clone is a single base away; this may be a read error. V is TRBV12-3 or TRBV12-4 and J is TRBJ2-2; D not resolved. V lost 5 bases and J 6 bases, leaving 10 bases between the germline ends. The CDR3 sequence is 13 residues long. In DNA, the CDR3 is TGTGCCAGCAGTCCGACCCCCCCCGGGGAGCTGTTTTTT. It encodes CASSPTPPGELFF.

As concerns this clonotype: A junction end diverges from the germline sequence, so it may reflect a read error. V and J are TRBV24-1 and TRBJ1-2, with D perhaps matching TRBD1 (5 bases). Germline-derived CDR1 and CDR2 are KGHDR and SFDVKD. The CDR3 extends over 17 amino acids. CDR3 coding DNA: TGTGCCACCAGTGCGAACCAACAGCAGGGATCAATTTATGGCTACGCCTTC. This codes for CATSANQQQGSIYGYAF.

In this sample, this clonotype turned up many times. V gene TRBV2 combines with J gene TRBJ1-2; D uncertain. The CDR3 consists of 11 residues. Germline CDR1 is SNHLY and CDR2 is FYNNEI. The V gene lost 3 bases and the J gene lost 5 bases, with 4 bases spanning the gap. CDR3 DNA: TGTGCCAGCAGTGAGGTTTATGGCTACACCTTC. It codes for CASSEVYGYTF.

This clonotype was picked up many times. The gene calls are TRBV27 and TRBJ1-2, with D maybe TRBD1 (6 bases). V lost 2 bases to trimming and J lost 5 bases, with 15 bases between them. The CDR3 contains 15 residues. Looked up from germline, CDR1 is MNHEY and CDR2 is SMNVEV (reference sequence). The CDR3 DNA reads TGTGCCAGCAGTTTAAAAGGGGGGATCCCTTATGGCTACACCTTC. Its protein product is CASSLKGGIPYGYTF.

This clonotype was seen more than once but under ten times. The chain links TRBV7-2 to TRBJ2-1; no reliable D call. The CDR3 is made up of 13 amino acids. Trimming stripped 3 bases from V and 0 bases from J, with 3 bases between. The germline gives CDR1 SGHTA, CDR2 FQGNSA. The CDR3 nucleotides read TGTGCCAGCAGCTTGGGCTCCTACAATGAGCAGTTCTTC. Translated: CASSLGSYNEQFF.

The chain carries TRBV2 and TRBJ2-6; D ambiguous. This CDR3 contains 8 residues. Per the germline V gene, CDR1 is SNHLY and CDR2 is FYNNEI. V was pared by 6 bases and J by 17 bases, with 5 bases between. CDR3 amino acids: CASREMTF. The DNA of the CDR3 is TGTGCCAGCAGGGAGATGACTTTC.

The rearrangement links TRBV5-6 to TRBJ1-6; perhaps TRBD1 as D (5 bases). The germline CDR1 and CDR2 sequences are SGHDT and YYEEEE. The CDR3 has 16 amino acids. V lost 3 bases and J 11 bases, leaving 21 bases between the germline ends. The CDR3: CASSWGEHSRLTPLHF. In DNA, the CDR3 is TGTGCCAGCAGCTGGGGCGAACACTCACGACTGACACCCCTCCACTTT.

The gene calls are TRBV20-1 and TRBJ1-2; D is possibly TRBD1 (5 bases). Germline values: CDR1 DFQATT, CDR2 SNEGSKA (reference sequence). The CDR3 totals 14 residues. V shed 2 bases and J shed 1 base, with 11 bases lying between them. CDR3 coding DNA: TGCAGTGCTAGATCAGCAGGGCTTAACTATGGCTACACCTTC. Protein sequence: CSARSAGLNYGYTF.

Concerning this clonotype itself: This could be a read error, since a much larger clone is one nucleotide away. The final CDR3 position lacks the conserved phenylalanine or tryptophan, pointing to a likely read error. The rearrangement joins TRBV12-3 or TRBV12-4 to TRBJ1-3; the D gene is possibly TRBD1 (6 bases). The ends were cut back, 7 bases at V and 7 bases at J, with 20 bases in the middle. The CDR3 has 15 amino acids. The CDR3 nucleotides are TGTGCCAGCACCCTAGGGGGGGCTCCCTTGAACACCATATATTCT. Its protein is CASTLGGAPLNTIYS.

V usage is TRBV7-2 and J usage is TRBJ1-1; no clear D gene. V lost 7 bases and J lost 8, with 11 bases in between. Germline lookup yields CDR1 SGHTA and CDR2 FQGNSA. CDR3 length equals 11 residues. CDR3 sequence: CASTLLREAFF. For the CDR3, the DNA is TGTGCCAGCACCCTTCTCCGGGAAGCTTTCTTT.

The rearrangement links TRBV11-2 to TRBJ2-5; D perhaps matches TRBD1 (5 bases). The CDR3 totals 13 residues. Trimming shortened V by 6 bases and J by 2 bases, and 10 bases separated the two germline ends. Germline V gene lookup returns CDR1 SGHAT and CDR2 FQNNGV. Here the CDR3 reads CASSRQLQETQYF. The CDR3 region has the DNA TGTGCCAGCAGTCGACAGCTACAAGAGACCCAGTACTTC. Using reference TRBV11-2 and TRBJ2-5 for the parts outside the CDR3, the full variable domain is EAGVAQSPRYKIIEKRQSVAFWCNPISGHATLYWYQQILGQGPKLLIQFQNNGVVDDSQLPKDRFSAERLKGVDSTLKIQPAKLEDSAVYLCASSRQLQETQYFGPGTRLLVL.

This clonotype has a count of ten or more. This chain connects TRBV7-9 to TRBJ2-5; D is tentatively TRBD1 or TRBD2 (5 bases each). The germline V gene encodes CDR1 SEHNR and CDR2 FQNEAQ (reference sequence). The V end was cut by 1 base, the J end by 7 bases, with 13 bases between. This CDR3 contains 14 residues. Here the CDR3 DNA reads TGTGCCAGCAGCTTAGTTCCAGGGAGCGGGACCCAGTACTTC. Protein product: CASSLVPGSGTQYF. Full variable domain (missing parts from reference TRBV7-9 and TRBJ2-5): DTGVSQNPRHKITKRGQNVTFRCDPISEHNRLYWYRQTLGQGPEFLTYFQNEAQLEKSRLLSDRFSAERPKGSFSTLEIQRTEQGDSAMYLCASSLVPGSGTQYFGPGTRLLVL.

On this clonotype itself: One end of the junction fails to match germline, which may point to a read error. The V call is TRBV19, the J call TRBJ2-3; weak D call: TRBD1 (5 bases). Per the germline V gene, CDR1 is LNHDA and CDR2 is SQIVND (reference sequence). The CDR3 length is 13 residues. The CDR3 is CASTRSQGTAWNF. DNA for the CDR3: TGTGCCAGTACGAGGTCCCAGGGTACCGCGTGGAATTTT. Full variable domain (rest looked up from reference TRBV19 and TRBJ2-3): DGGITQSPKYLFRKEGQNVTLSCEQNLNHDAMYWYRQDPGQGLRLIYYSQIVNDFQKGDIAEGYSVSREKKESFPLTVTSAQKNPTAFYLCASTRSQGTAWNFGPGTRLTVL.

This clonotype was detected ten times or more. The V and J genes are TRBV20-1 and TRBJ2-5, with D perhaps matching TRBD1 (6 bases). The germline V and J ends were trimmed by 1 base and 0 bases, with 12 bases remaining between them. CDR3 size: 15 residues. Germline V CDR1 and CDR2: DFQATT, SNEGSKA (reference sequence). In DNA form, the CDR3 reads TGCAGTGCTAGAGGCAGGGGCTGGTACCAAGAGACCCAGTACTTC. Its translation: CSARGRGWYQETQYF.

Many counts were recorded for this clonotype. The V gene is TRBV14, the J gene TRBJ1-3; D unresolved. This CDR3 comprises 16 residues. Per the germline V gene, CDR1 is SGHDN and CDR2 is FVKESK. Trimming cost V 0 bases and J 0 bases, with 9 bases left between them. DNA for the CDR3: TGTGCCAGCAGCCAAGATGGCCGTTACTCTGGAAACACCATATATTTT. The encoded protein is CASSQDGRYSGNTIYF.

V is TRBV24-1 and J is TRBJ2-5; the match to TRBD2 covers 10 bases. Trimming at V came to 5 bases and at J to 1 base, leaving 3 bases not matched to a gene. This CDR3 region has 15 residues. CDR1 is KGHDR and CDR2 is SFDVKD in the germline V gene. This chain's CDR3 is CATSGASGSQETQYF. The CDR3 DNA reads TGTGCCACCAGTGGGGCTAGCGGGAGCCAAGAGACCCAGTACTTC.

This clonotype was picked up many times. The chain has TRBV6-5 and TRBJ2-7; 11 nucleotides align to TRBD1. The length of the CDR3 is 13 residues. CDR1 and CDR2 (germline): MNHEY, SVGAGI. V lost 6 bases to trimming and J lost 7 bases; unmatched junction nucleotides: 5. The DNA for the CDR3 is TGTGCCAGCAGCCGGACAGGGGGCGGGGAGCAGTACTTC. Translation: CASSRTGGGEQYF.

About this clonotype: A much larger clone lies a single base off, so this may be a read error. The chain carries TRBV29-1 and TRBJ2-7; D might be TRBD1 (6 bases). The germline CDR1 and CDR2 sequences are SQVTM and ANQGSEA. Trimming removed 0 bases at V and 7 bases at J, with 13 bases between. The CDR3 loop spans 13 amino acids. CDR3 nucleotides: TGCAGCGTTGAAGATTCCCCAGGGGTAGAGCAGTACTTC. Translating it yields CSVEDSPGVEQYF.

The sample holds many counts of this clonotype. This chain connects TRBV20-1 to TRBJ2-1; D remains ambiguous. The CDR3 length is 17 residues. V was cut by 2 bases and J by 2 bases, with 19 bases left in between. The germline CDR1 and CDR2 sequences are DFQATT and SNEGSKA (reference sequence). CDR3 amino acids: CSARIVSLRNPYNEQFF. The CDR3 DNA follows: TGCAGTGCTAGAATCGTCTCTTTGCGGAACCCCTACAATGAGCAGTTCTTC.

This chain joins TRBV28 and TRBJ1-1; D gene ambiguous. The V gene's germline CDR1 is MDHEN and CDR2 SYDVKM. The V gene lost 6 bases and the J gene lost 10 bases, with 21 bases spanning the gap. This CDR3 region has 14 residues. CDR3 coding DNA: TGTGCCAGCAGCCGAGGCCTCCCGGCCCTCCGAGCTTTCTTT. Translated, it gives CASSRGLPALRAFF.

This clonotype has at least ten counts. J is TRBJ2-5 and V is TRBV7-9; 12 bases are shared with TRBD2. CDR1 and CDR2 from the germline V gene are SEHNR and FQNEAQ (reference sequence). The CDR3 contains 16 residues. J gave up 6 bases and V 4 bases, and 9 bases lay outside the gene matches. The DNA for the CDR3 is TGTGCCAGCAGCTCTGGACTAGCGGGGTACCTGCAGACCCAGTACTTC. Encoded protein: CASSSGLAGYLQTQYF.

The chain employs TRBV7-9 and TRBJ2-7, with D possibly TRBD1 on 6 matching bases. The CDR3 runs 16 residues. The germline V gene has CDR1 SEHNR and CDR2 FQNEAQ (reference sequence). V was pared by 1 base and J by 4 bases, with 17 bases between. DNA of the CDR3: TGTGCCAGCAGCTTAGGGGGGACAAGGGCTAATTACGAGCAGTACTTC. Amino acid sequence: CASSLGGTRANYEQYF.

This clonotype was detected many times. J is TRBJ2-7 and V is TRBV5-1; D is perhaps TRBD1 (5 bases). This CDR3 has 14 amino acids. The V end was cut by 4 bases, the J end by 6 bases, with 17 bases between. Germline CDR1 reads SGHRS; CDR2 reads YFSETQ. CDR3 nucleotide sequence: TGCGCCAGCAGCCCAGGGCAGGGCTTCGGCGAGCAGTACTTC. This gives the protein CASSPGQGFGEQYF.

The genes are TRBV5-1 and TRBJ2-7; unclear D gene. V was cut by 3 bases and J by 2 bases, with 12 bases left in between. Germline-derived CDR1 and CDR2 are SGHRS and YFSETQ. The CDR3 length is 14 residues. CDR3 protein: CASSSRSATYEQYF. CDR3 sequence (DNA): TGCGCCAGCAGCTCCAGGAGCGCAACCTACGAGCAGTACTTC.